These 16 T cell receptor beta chains share one sample of origin, sequenced in a study of patients with pleural tuberculosis. TCRdb recomputed calls from the reads with MiXCR, one row per CDR3 protein. The sample yields around 30,000 distinct CDR3 sequences, under 20% seen once. Sequenced: peripheral blood. The receptor source for this set is a human donor with pleural tuberculosis.

This clonotype was seen repeatedly, ten times or more. V usage is TRBV29-1 and J usage is TRBJ2-4, with 7 bases fitting TRBD1. Germline-derived CDR1 and CDR2 are SQVTM and ANQGSEA. With 5 bases clipped from V and 1 base from J, the junction kept 2 bases outside the gene matches. CDR3 length equals 13 residues. The CDR3 spells CSVLQGAKNIQYF. CDR3 nucleotide sequence: TGCAGCGTTCTACAGGGGGCCAAAAACATTCAGTACTTC.

As concerns this clonotype: A much larger clone lies a single base off, so this may be a read error. The chain uses TRBV4-1 and TRBJ1-1; 8 bases align to TRBD1. CDR3 size: 18 residues. The junction had 18 bases not matched to a gene; V was cut back by 3 bases and J by 6 bases. Germline V gene data show CDR1 as MGHRA and CDR2 as YSYEKL. CDR3 sequence (DNA): TGCGCCAGCAGCCAGGCGAGCAGGGGGCTCCCCGCGGACGCTGAAGCTTTCTTT. Translating it yields CASSQASRGLPADAEAFF.

Worth noting for this clonotype: At one boundary the junction diverges from the germline segment, which might be a read error. The chain couples TRBV20-1 to TRBJ2-3; 9 nucleotides match TRBD1. Looked up from germline, CDR1 is DFQATT and CDR2 is SNEGSKA (reference sequence). This CDR3 region has 15 residues. The CDR3 nucleotides are TGCAGTGCCCTCCGGGACAGGGTCCGGGGAGATACGCAGTACTTT. Its protein is CSALRDRVRGDTQYF.

This clonotype is judged medium-sized. The chain recombines TRBV6-2 or TRBV6-3 with TRBJ1-5, with 7 bases identical to TRBD1. V dropped 6 bases and J dropped 3; count of bases not matched to a gene: 5. Germline V lookup: CDR1 MNHEY, CDR2 SVGEGT. The CDR3 extends over 14 amino acids. The CDR3 is CASRRTGDNQPQHF. The CDR3 coding sequence is TGTGCCAGCAGACGTACAGGGGACAATCAGCCCCAGCATTTT.

This clonotype was detected many times. The rearrangement uses TRBV6-1 and TRBJ2-7; 10 bases line up with TRBD1. The CDR3 has 13 amino acids. Trimming cost V 9 bases and J 6 bases; bases outside gene matches: 8. Germline V gene lookup returns CDR1 MNHNS and CDR2 SASEGT. The CDR3 DNA is TGTGCCAGAGCTTTGGACAGGGGGGGCGAGCAGTACTTC. This encodes CARALDRGGEQYF.

This clonotype was counted many times. The rearrangement links TRBV12-3 or TRBV12-4 to TRBJ1-3; no clear D gene. This CDR3 region has 14 residues. The V and J ends lost 6 bases and 0 bases respectively, with 9 bases between them. The CDR3 loop is CASRAGFSGNTIYF. CDR3 sequence (DNA): TGTGCCAGCAGGGCGGGGTTCTCTGGAAACACCATATATTTT.

This clonotype was found many times. The V call is TRBV12-3 or TRBV12-4, the J call TRBJ1-1; a possible D gene is TRBD1 (6 bases). The V and J ends lost 5 bases and 5 bases respectively, with 15 bases between them. CDR3 size: 14 residues. The CDR3 sequence is CASSLHGGPTEAFF. CDR3 bases: TGTGCCAGCAGTCTCCACGGGGGGCCTACTGAAGCTTTCTTT.

As to this clonotype: A much larger clone lies a single base off, so this may be a read error. J is TRBJ2-7 and V is TRBV7-8; 10 nucleotides agree with TRBD2. This CDR3 contains 17 residues. Germline V lookup: CDR1 SGHVS, CDR2 FQNEAQ. The junction had 9 bases not matched to a gene; V was cut back by 2 bases and J by 2 bases. The CDR3 loop reads CASSLRLAGTVAYEQYF. CDR3 DNA sequence: TGTGCCAGCAGCTTAAGACTAGCGGGCACCGTCGCCTACGAGCAGTACTTC.

This clonotype has at least ten counts. The rearrangement joins TRBV6-2 or TRBV6-3 to TRBJ2-1; tentative D call: TRBD2 (7 bases). The length of the CDR3 is 15 residues. The V and J ends lost 0 bases and 6 bases respectively, with 12 bases between them. The germline V gene encodes CDR1 MNHEY and CDR2 SVGEGT. This CDR3 reads CASSYSGGASNEQFF. In DNA form, the CDR3 reads TGTGCCAGCAGTTACTCGGGGGGGGCCTCCAATGAGCAGTTCTTC.

This clonotype is labeled as medium-sized (0.01 to 0.1%). This chain connects TRBV19 to TRBJ1-5; D might be TRBD1 (6 bases). Trimming shortened V by 3 bases and J by 4 bases, and 16 bases separated the two germline ends. This CDR3 is built from 16 residues. The V gene's germline CDR1 is LNHDA and CDR2 SQIVND (reference sequence). In DNA, the CDR3 is TGTGCCAGTAGTATGGGGGCAACTTCATTTAATCAGCCCCAGCATTTT. Translation: CASSMGATSFNQPQHF.

The sample holds many counts of this clonotype. The DNA for the CDR3 is TGTGCCAGCAGGTCGACTAGCGCCTCCTACGAGCAGTACTTC. Its translation: CASRSTSASYEQYF. The chain carries TRBV28 and TRBJ2-7, with TRBD2 matching 8 bases. V lost 6 bases and J lost 0; bases outside the gene matches: 4. The CDR3 totals 14 residues. Germline lookup yields CDR1 MDHEN and CDR2 SYDVKM. Drawing the rest from reference TRBV28 and TRBJ2-7, the complete variable domain is DVKVTQSSRYLVKRTGEKVFLECVQDMDHENMFWYRQDPGLGLRLIYFSYDVKMKEKGDIPEGYSVSREKKERFSLILESASTNQTSMYLCASRSTSASYEQYFGPGTRLTVT.

This clonotype was recorded at least ten times. The chain employs TRBV3-1 and TRBJ2-1; 8 bases match TRBD2. V trimming: 0 bases; J trimming: 8 bases; junction bases outside the gene matches: 12. The germline V gene encodes CDR1 LGHDT and CDR2 YNNKEL (reference sequence). The CDR3 has 17 residues. The CDR3 DNA sequence: TGTGCCAGCAGCCAAGAACACCGGGGGGGCCTTCGGGATGAGCAGTTCTTC. It translates to CASSQEHRGGLRDEQFF.

This clonotype was observed many times. CDR3 bases: TGTGCCAGCAGCTTAGTATTCTGGGACGCAGGTGAAGCTTTCTTT. Amino acids: CASSLVFWDAGEAFF. The V and J genes are TRBV7-2 and TRBJ1-1; D possibly corresponds to TRBD1 (5 bases). The CDR3 covers 15 residues. Germline V CDR1 and CDR2: SGHTA, FQGNSA. Deletions cut 1 base from V and 7 bases from J, with 16 bases between.

In this sample, this clonotype turned up many times. V usage is TRBV7-7 and J usage is TRBJ2-5; 7 bases map to TRBD2. V dropped 1 base and J dropped 1; count of bases not matched to a gene: 0. This CDR3 is built from 14 residues. CDR1 is SSHAT and CDR2 is FNYEAQ in the germline V gene (reference sequence). CDR3 nucleotides: TGTGCCAGCAGCTTAGGGACTAGCCAAGAGACCCAGTACTTC. Its translation: CASSLGTSQETQYF. The full variable domain, its missing parts supplied by reference TRBV7-7 and TRBJ2-5, is GAGVSQSPRYKVTKRGQDVTLRCDPISSHATLYWYQQALGQGPEFLTYFNYEAQPDKSGLPSDRFSAERPEGSISTLTIQRTEQRDSAMYRCASSLGTSQETQYFGPGTRLLVL.

This clonotype was seen ten or more times. This chain links TRBV30 with TRBJ1-5; the D gene is possibly TRBD1 (5 bases). V was clipped by 5 bases and J by 1 base, with 12 bases between them. Germline CDR1 reads GTSNPN; CDR2 reads SVGIG (reference sequence). This CDR3 is 14 amino acids long. The CDR3 is CAWGSGISNQPQHF. In DNA, the CDR3 is TGTGCCTGGGGCTCAGGGATAAGCAATCAGCCCCAGCATTTT.

This clonotype was counted ten times or more. The V gene is TRBV3-1, the J gene TRBJ2-7; D remains ambiguous. This CDR3 contains 14 residues. Germline V gene sequence: CDR1 LGHDT, CDR2 YNNKEL (reference sequence). The V and J ends lost 0 bases and 7 bases respectively, with 13 bases between them. CDR3 protein: CASSQEGEGIEQYF. CDR3 sequence (DNA): TGTGCCAGCAGCCAAGAAGGCGAAGGTATTGAGCAGTACTTC.